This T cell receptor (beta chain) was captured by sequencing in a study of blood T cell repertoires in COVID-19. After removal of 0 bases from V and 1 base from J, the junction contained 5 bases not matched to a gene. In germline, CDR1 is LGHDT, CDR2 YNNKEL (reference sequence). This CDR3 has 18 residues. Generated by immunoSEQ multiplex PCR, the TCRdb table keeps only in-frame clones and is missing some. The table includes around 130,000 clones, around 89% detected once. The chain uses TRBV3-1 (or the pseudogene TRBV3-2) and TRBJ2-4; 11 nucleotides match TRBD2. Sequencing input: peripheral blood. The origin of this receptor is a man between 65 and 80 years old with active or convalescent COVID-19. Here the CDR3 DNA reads TGTGCCAGCAGCCAAGAGGGAACTAGCGGGAGTGCCAAAAACATTCAGTACTTC. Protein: CASSQEGTSGSAKNIQYF.